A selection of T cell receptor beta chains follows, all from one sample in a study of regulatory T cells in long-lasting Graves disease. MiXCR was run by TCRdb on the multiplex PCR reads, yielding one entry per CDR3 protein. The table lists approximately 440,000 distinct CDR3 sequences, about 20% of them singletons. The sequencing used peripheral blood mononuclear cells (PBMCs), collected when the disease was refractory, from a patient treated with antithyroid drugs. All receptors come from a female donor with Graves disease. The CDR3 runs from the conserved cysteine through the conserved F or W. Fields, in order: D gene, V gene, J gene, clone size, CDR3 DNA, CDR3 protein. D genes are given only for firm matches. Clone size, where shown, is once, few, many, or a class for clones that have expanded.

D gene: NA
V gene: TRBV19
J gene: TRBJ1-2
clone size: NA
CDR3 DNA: TGTGCCAGTAGTATAGACACAGGGTTCGATGGCTACACCTTC
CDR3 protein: CASSIDTGFDGYTF

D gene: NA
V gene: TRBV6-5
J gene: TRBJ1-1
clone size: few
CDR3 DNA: TGTGCCAGCAGTTATTTAACACCCTCACCGCGCACTGAAGCTTTCTTT
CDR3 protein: CASSYLTPSPRTEAFF

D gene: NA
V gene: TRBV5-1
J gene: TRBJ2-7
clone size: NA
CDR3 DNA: TGCGCCAGCAGCTTGGATCTAATAGTCGAGCAGTACTTC
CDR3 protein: CASSLDLIVEQYF

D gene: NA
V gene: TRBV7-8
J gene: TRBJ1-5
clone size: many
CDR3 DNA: TGTGCCAGCAGCTTAGCCAGCGGGGGTTATAGCAATCAGCCCCAGCATTTT
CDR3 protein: CASSLASGGYSNQPQHF

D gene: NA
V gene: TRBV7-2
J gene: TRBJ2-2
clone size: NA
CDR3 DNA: TGTGCCAGCAGCTTAGCTTGGGTTACCGGGGAGCTGTTTTTT
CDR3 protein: CASSLAWVTGELFF

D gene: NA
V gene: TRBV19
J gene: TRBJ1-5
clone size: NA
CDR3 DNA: TGTGCCAGTAGATCAGGGGGCAATCAGCCCCAGCATTTT
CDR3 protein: CASRSGGNQPQHF

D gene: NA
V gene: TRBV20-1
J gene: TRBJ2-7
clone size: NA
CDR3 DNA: TGCAGTGCTAGACCCATCGGGGGCTTCCAGCAGTACTTC
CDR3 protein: CSARPIGGFQQYF

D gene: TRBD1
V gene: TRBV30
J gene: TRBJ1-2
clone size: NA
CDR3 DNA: TGTGCCTGGAGTGCGAAAGCGGGACAGAAGTCTGGCTACACCTTC
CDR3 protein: CAWSAKAGQKSGYTF

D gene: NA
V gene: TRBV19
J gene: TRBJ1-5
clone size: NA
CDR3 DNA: TGTGCCAGTAGCCCGTCGGGGCGCAATCAGCCCCAGCATTTT
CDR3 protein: CASSPSGRNQPQHF

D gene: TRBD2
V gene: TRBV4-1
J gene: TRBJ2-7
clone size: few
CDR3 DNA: TGCGCCAGCAGCCAAGTGAGGACTAGCGGGAGCTACGAGCAGTACTTC
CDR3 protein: CASSQVRTSGSYEQYF

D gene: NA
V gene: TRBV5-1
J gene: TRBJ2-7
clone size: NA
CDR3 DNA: TGCGCCAGCAGCTTGGGTCCTGACAGGCCCTACGAGCAGTACTTC
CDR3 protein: CASSLGPDRPYEQYF

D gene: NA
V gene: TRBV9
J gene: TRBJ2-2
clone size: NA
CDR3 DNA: TGTGCCAGCAGTATGGGCAGAGTAAGTGGGGAGCTGTTTTTT
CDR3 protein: CASSMGRVSGELFF

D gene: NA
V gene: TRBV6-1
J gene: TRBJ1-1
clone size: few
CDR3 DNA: TGTGCCAGCCGCTTTGGGGGGGCTGGCACTGAAGCTTTCTTT
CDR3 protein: CASRFGGAGTEAFF

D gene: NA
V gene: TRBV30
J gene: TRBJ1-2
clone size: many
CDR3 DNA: TGTGCCTGGAGGGGGGGATATGGCTACACCTTC
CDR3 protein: CAWRGGYGYTF

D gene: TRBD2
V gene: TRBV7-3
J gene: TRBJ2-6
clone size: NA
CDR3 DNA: TGTGCCAGCAGCCCCCCGACTAGCGGGAGCTCTGGGGCCAACGTCCTGACTTTC
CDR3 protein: CASSPPTSGSSGANVLTF

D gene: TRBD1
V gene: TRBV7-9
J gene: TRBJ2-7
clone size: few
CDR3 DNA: TGTGCCAGCAGCTCCCTGAGACAGGGTAGCTCCTACGAGCAGTACTTC
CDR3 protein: CASSSLRQGSSYEQYF

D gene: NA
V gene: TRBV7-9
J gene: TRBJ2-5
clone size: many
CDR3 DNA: TGTGCCAGCGACATGATGGGGAAGGTTCAAGAGACCCAGTACTTC
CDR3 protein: CASDMMGKVQETQYF

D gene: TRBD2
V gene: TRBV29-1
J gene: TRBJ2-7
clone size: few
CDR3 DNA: TGCAGCGTTGCAGCGGGAGATACCTACGAGCAGTACTTC
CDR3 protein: CSVAAGDTYEQYF

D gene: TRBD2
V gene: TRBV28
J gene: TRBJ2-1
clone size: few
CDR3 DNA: TGTGCCAGCAGTGTGGTTGGGACTAGGCTAAATGAGCAGTTCTTC
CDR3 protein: CASSVVGTRLNEQFF

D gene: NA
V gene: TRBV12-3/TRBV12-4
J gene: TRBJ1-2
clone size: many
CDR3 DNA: TGTGCCAGCAGTCCTCCCGTCCGGGCTAACTATGGCTACACCTTC
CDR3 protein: CASSPPVRANYGYTF

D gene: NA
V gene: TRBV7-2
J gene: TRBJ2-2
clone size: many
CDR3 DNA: TGTGCCAGCAGCAATTCCCTAGGCGGGGAGCTGTTTTTT
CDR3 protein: CASSNSLGGELFF

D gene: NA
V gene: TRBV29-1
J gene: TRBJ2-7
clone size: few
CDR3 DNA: TGCAGCGTTGGGGAGAGCCTCCACTACGAGCAGTACTTC
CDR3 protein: CSVGESLHYEQYF